The 30 T cell receptor beta chains given below trace back to one sample, sequenced in a study of blood T cell repertoires in COVID-19. The repertoire was sequenced with immunoSEQ multiplex PCR; TCRdb's copy has only in-frame clones and lacks some. The sample yields 380,000 or so clones, around 90% seen once. Sequencing was performed on PBMCs or T cells enriched from blood (not recorded which). These receptors were taken from a woman aged 35 to 49 with acute COVID-19.

The V call is TRBV5-4, the J call TRBJ2-7; D is perhaps TRBD1 (6 bases). Germline V gene lookup returns CDR1 SGHNT and CDR2 YYREEE (reference sequence). Trimming cost V 4 bases and J 6 bases, with 17 bases left between them. This CDR3 comprises 14 residues. The CDR3 loop reads CASSPPGDNREQYF. In DNA, the CDR3 is TGTGCCAGCAGCCCCCCTGGGGACAATCGCGAGCAGTACTTC.

The genes are TRBV18 and TRBJ1-5, with 7 bases that match TRBD1. The trim removed 4 bases at V and 1 base at J, leaving 7 bases unmatched. CDR1 is KGHSH, CDR2 LQKENI, per germline. CDR3 length: 16 residues. The CDR3 nucleotides are TGTGCCAGCTCACTGACAGGGACGGCGAGCAATCAGCCCCAGCATTTT. Translation: CASSLTGTASNQPQHF.

This clone appeared a single time. The chain recombines TRBV6-5 with TRBJ2-1; D gene ambiguous. This CDR3 has 15 residues. Trimming took 1 base from V and 7 from J, leaving 14 bases between them. The germline CDR1 and CDR2 sequences are MNHEY and SVGAGI. The CDR3 DNA sequence: TGTGCCAGCAGTTACTTGTCACCGCCACGGAATGAGCAGTTCTTC. This codes for CASSYLSPPRNEQFF.

This clone was detected once. The V and J genes are TRBV28 and TRBJ2-7, with 7 bases lining up with TRBD1. V shed 6 bases, J shed 1 base, and the junction held 12 bases outside the gene matches. This CDR3 region has 16 residues. Germline V gives CDR1 MDHEN, CDR2 SYDVKM. CDR3 DNA: TGTGCCAGCAGCCGTACAGGGGTTAAGGGGTCCTACGAGCAGTACTTC. The encoded protein is CASSRTGVKGSYEQYF.

V gene TRBV5-6 combines with J gene TRBJ1-1; D is perhaps TRBD1 (6 bases). Per the germline V gene, CDR1 is SGHDT and CDR2 is YYEEEE. The CDR3 has 14 amino acids. V lost 4 bases and J 5 bases, leaving 15 bases between the germline ends. The DNA for the CDR3 is TGTGCCAGCAGCCGAGAGGGGGTGAGAACTGAAGCTTTCTTT. This encodes CASSREGVRTEAFF.

V and J are TRBV11-3 and TRBJ1-5; D is ambiguous. The CDR3 has 15 amino acids. V lost 1 base, J lost 0 bases, and 7 bases lay in between. From germline, CDR1 is SGHNT and CDR2 YENEEA. CDR3 in DNA: TGTGCCAGCAGCTTAGGTCAGGATAGCAATCAGCCCCAGCATTTT. Its translation: CASSLGQDSNQPQHF.

The chain links TRBV27 to TRBJ1-5, with D tentatively TRBD1 (5 bases). V shed 6 bases and J shed 3 bases, with 9 bases lying between them. Germline CDR1 is MNHEY and CDR2 is SMNVEV (reference sequence). CDR3 length: 13 amino acids. The chain's CDR3 is CASRSRDNQPQHF. DNA for the CDR3: TGTGCCAGCAGGTCCAGGGACAATCAGCCCCAGCATTTT.

This chain links TRBV19 with TRBJ2-7; possibly TRBD1 for D (5 bases). This CDR3 spans 13 amino acids. Germline V gene lookup returns CDR1 LNHDA and CDR2 SQIVND (reference sequence). V dropped 0 bases and J dropped 4 bases, with 7 bases sitting between them. The CDR3 loop reads CASSIEDTYEQYF. CDR3 in DNA: TGTGCCAGTAGTATAGAGGACACTTACGAGCAGTACTTC.

This clone is a singleton in its sample. The chain combines TRBV29-1 with TRBJ1-2; 10 positions match TRBD1. Germline loops: CDR1 SQVTM, CDR2 ANQGSEA. The CDR3 loop spans 13 amino acids. The trim removed 7 bases at V and 2 bases at J, leaving 4 bases unmatched. In nucleotides, the CDR3 is TGCAGCGCCGGGGGACAGGGGAACTATGGCTACACCTTC. Translation: CSAGGQGNYGYTF.

This clone has a handful of counts. This chain connects TRBV9 to TRBJ2-4; 8 positions match TRBD1. V trimming: 0 bases; J trimming: 8 bases; junction bases outside the gene matches: 4. The CDR3 is 14 residues long. Germline CDR1 and CDR2: SGDLS and YYNGEE. CDR3 DNA: TGTGCCAGCAGCGTAGGACAGGGGTGGGACATTCAGTACTTC. Protein sequence: CASSVGQGWDIQYF.

V is TRBV7-2 and J is TRBJ2-7; D gene unclear. The germline V gene encodes CDR1 SGHTA and CDR2 FQGNSA. V was clipped by 1 base and J by 5 bases, with 18 bases between them. This CDR3 has 16 amino acids. The DNA of the CDR3 is TGTGCCAGCAGCTTAGGAATCGTAGCCAGATTGGACGAGCAGTACTTC. Translated: CASSLGIVARLDEQYF.

The V gene is TRBV3-1 (or the pseudogene TRBV3-2), the J gene TRBJ2-5, with 7 bases fitting TRBD2. Trimming at V came to 4 bases and at J to 4 bases, leaving 9 bases not matched to a gene. This CDR3 comprises 15 residues. Per the germline V gene, CDR1 is LGHDT and CDR2 is YNNKEL (reference sequence). The CDR3 loop reads CASSPQPGGGETQYF. CDR3 DNA sequence: TGTGCCAGCAGCCCTCAGCCGGGGGGTGGAGAGACCCAGTACTTC.

This clone has only a few counts. V is TRBV14 and J is TRBJ1-2, with 7 bases lining up with TRBD1. The CDR3 is 13 residues long. With 5 bases clipped from V and 7 bases from J, the junction kept 7 bases outside the gene matches. Germline CDR1 is SGHDN and CDR2 is FVKESK. The CDR3 coding sequence is TGTGCCAGCAGCTCGAACAGGGGCCTTGGCTACACCTTC. It codes for CASSSNRGLGYTF.

The chain has TRBV7-9 and TRBJ1-2, with 7 bases fitting TRBD1. Germline CDR1 SEHNR, CDR2 FQNEAQ (reference sequence). This CDR3 contains 13 residues. Losses at the gene ends were 4 bases for V and 7 bases for J; bases not matched to a gene: 6. CDR3 coding DNA: TGTGCCAGCAGCTCGACAGGGACGGGTGGCTACACCTTC. Translating it yields CASSSTGTGGYTF.

V usage is TRBV29-1 and J usage is TRBJ1-2, with D perhaps matching TRBD1 (5 bases). Germline V gives CDR1 SQVTM, CDR2 ANQGSEA. With 2 bases removed from V and 9 bases from J, the gap between germline ends came to 10 bases. This CDR3 is built from 11 residues. CDR3 bases: TGCAGCGTTGAAAGGGGATCGAGCTACACCTTC. The encoded protein is CSVERGSSYTF.

The chain is built from TRBV4-2 and TRBJ2-1; TRBD2 matches at 8 bases. This CDR3 region has 15 residues. Germline V CDR1 and CDR2: LGHNA, YNFKEQ. The trim removed 3 bases at V and 4 bases at J, leaving 5 bases unmatched. CDR3 sequence (DNA): TGTGCCAGCAGCCACGCGGGGGGCCAATACAATGAGCAGTTCTTC. Its protein is CASSHAGGQYNEQFF.

The chain is built from TRBV29-1 and TRBJ1-2; no clear D. Trimming took off 1 base at V and 4 bases at J, with 4 bases between the two ends. The germline gives CDR1 SQVTM, CDR2 ANQGSEA. The CDR3 is made up of 11 amino acids. CDR3 region: CSVEGGYGYTF. CDR3 bases: TGCAGCGTTGAAGGCGGCTATGGCTACACCTTC.

The chain uses TRBV18 and TRBJ2-5; perhaps TRBD1 as D (6 bases). The CDR3 is 15 residues long. Per germline, CDR1 KGHSH and CDR2 LQKENI. Trimming removed 2 bases at V and 0 bases at J, with 10 bases between. CDR3 nucleotides: TGTGCCAGCTCACCAGGGGGCCGATACCAAGAGACCCAGTACTTC. Protein: CASSPGGRYQETQYF. The whole variable domain, remainder taken from reference TRBV18 and TRBJ2-5, is NAGVMQNPRHLVRRRGQEARLRCSPMKGHSHVYWYRQLPEEGLKFMVYLQKENIIDESGMPKERFSAEFPKEGPSILRIQQVVRGDSAAYFCASSPGGRYQETQYFGPGTRLLVL.

The chain is built from TRBV6-5 and TRBJ2-7; 8 nucleotides agree with TRBD2. This CDR3 has 15 residues. V was pared by 6 bases and J by 2 bases, with 9 bases of the junction left unmatched. From germline, CDR1 is MNHEY and CDR2 SVGAGI. For the CDR3, the DNA is TGTGCCAGCAGAGGTCTGCGGGGGGCCCCCTACGAGCAGTACTTC. Its translation is CASRGLRGAPYEQYF.

V is TRBV5-6 and J is TRBJ1-6, with D possibly being TRBD1 (6 bases). Trimming pared 4 bases from V and 10 bases from J, leaving 18 bases between. Looked up from germline, CDR1 is SGHDT and CDR2 is YYEEEE. This CDR3 region has 15 residues. Here the CDR3 reads CASSQRRGQGSPLHF. For the CDR3, the DNA is TGTGCCAGCAGCCAGAGGCGGGGGCAAGGGTCACCCCTCCACTTT.

The chain uses TRBV6-1 and TRBJ1-4, with 7 bases lining up with TRBD1. CDR1 is MNHNS, CDR2 SASEGT, per germline. The CDR3 totals 13 residues. The V gene end was trimmed by 2 bases and the J gene end by 10 bases; junction bases not matched to a gene: 4. CDR3 coding DNA: TGTGCCAGCAGTGAACAGGGGGTAGCAAAACTGTTTTTT. Residues: CASSEQGVAKLFF.

The V and J genes are TRBV7-9 and TRBJ2-7, with D perhaps matching TRBD2 (5 bases). V was trimmed by 4 bases and J by 5 bases, leaving 15 bases between them. From germline, CDR1 is SEHNR and CDR2 FQNEAQ (reference sequence). This CDR3 is 14 amino acids long. CDR3 loop: CASSSTTSEDEQYF. CDR3 DNA sequence: TGTGCCAGCAGCTCAACTACCTCGGAGGACGAGCAGTACTTC.

The V gene is TRBV9, the J gene TRBJ2-7, with a tentative D call TRBD1 (6 bases). The CDR3 is 12 amino acids. V lost 3 bases to trimming and J lost 5 bases, with 9 bases between them. The germline CDR1 and CDR2 sequences are SGDLS and YYNGEE. This CDR3 reads CASSDRDDEQYF. CDR3 nucleotide sequence: TGTGCCAGCAGCGACAGGGACGACGAGCAGTACTTC.

V and J are TRBV10-3 and TRBJ2-5, with 9 bases identical to TRBD2. The CDR3 covers 13 residues. Germline CDR1 reads ENHRY; CDR2 reads SYGVKD. V was pared by 9 bases and J by 2 bases, with 4 bases of the junction left unmatched. CDR3 amino acids: CAISGGFQETQYF. The DNA for the CDR3 is TGTGCCATTAGCGGGGGATTTCAAGAGACCCAGTACTTC.

This clone was seen just once. The CDR3 protein is CASSPPVGGELFF. CDR3 sequence (DNA): TGTGCCAGCTCACCACCGGTCGGCGGGGAGCTGTTTTTT. The gene calls are TRBV18 and TRBJ2-2; D is uncertain. There are 13 residues in the CDR3. The ends were cut back, 0 bases at V and 7 bases at J, with 6 bases in the middle. Per germline, CDR1 KGHSH and CDR2 LQKENI.

The chain couples TRBV7-2 to TRBJ2-2; D may be TRBD2 (6 bases). V lost 5 bases and J 3 bases, leaving 13 bases between the germline ends. The CDR3 spans 15 residues. Germline loops: CDR1 SGHTA, CDR2 FQGNSA. DNA of the CDR3: TGTGCCAGCAGCCCCCGCGGACTACACACCGGGGAGCTGTTTTTT. It yields the protein CASSPRGLHTGELFF.

V and J are TRBV7-9 and TRBJ1-1; D is unresolved. The CDR3 consists of 14 residues. Germline CDR1 reads SEHNR; CDR2 reads FQNEAQ (reference sequence). Trimming cost V 2 bases and J 6 bases, with 13 bases left between them. The DNA for the CDR3 is TGTGCCAGCAGCTTAATCATTGGAGGTGCTGAAGCTTTCTTT. This codes for CASSLIIGGAEAFF. Full variable domain (outside the CDR3, taken from reference TRBV7-9 and TRBJ1-1): DTGVSQNPRHKITKRGQNVTFRCDPISEHNRLYWYRQTLGQGPEFLTYFQNEAQLEKSRLLSDRFSAERPKGSFSTLEIQRTEQGDSAMYLCASSLIIGGAEAFFGQGTRLTVV.

The V call is TRBV21-1, the J call TRBJ2-4; the table calls TRBD2, which could not be checked here. TRBV21-1 is a pseudogene. The length of the CDR3 is 15 residues. The CDR3 region is CASVISRVRANIQYF. CDR3 in DNA: TGTGCCAGCGTCATAAGCAGAGTGCGGGCTAACATTCAGTACTTC.

V gene TRBV5-1 combines with J gene TRBJ1-2; 7 bases agree with TRBD1. The CDR3 contains 13 residues. Germline CDR1 is SGHRS and CDR2 is YFSETQ. J was trimmed by 8 bases and V by 4 bases; bases with no gene match: 8. CDR3 protein: CASSPGTERGYTF. The CDR3 region has the DNA TGCGCCAGCAGCCCCGGGACAGAAAGAGGCTACACCTTC.

In DNA, the CDR3 is TGTGCCAGCAGTGACCTGTTTCCTCGAGACACTGAAGCTTTCTTT. Protein product: CASSDLFPRDTEAFF. This sequence joins TRBV6-1 and TRBJ1-1; D is uncertain. Trimming removed 3 bases at V and 3 bases at J, with 14 bases between. CDR3 length: 15 residues. Germline assignment: CDR1 MNHNS and CDR2 SASEGT.